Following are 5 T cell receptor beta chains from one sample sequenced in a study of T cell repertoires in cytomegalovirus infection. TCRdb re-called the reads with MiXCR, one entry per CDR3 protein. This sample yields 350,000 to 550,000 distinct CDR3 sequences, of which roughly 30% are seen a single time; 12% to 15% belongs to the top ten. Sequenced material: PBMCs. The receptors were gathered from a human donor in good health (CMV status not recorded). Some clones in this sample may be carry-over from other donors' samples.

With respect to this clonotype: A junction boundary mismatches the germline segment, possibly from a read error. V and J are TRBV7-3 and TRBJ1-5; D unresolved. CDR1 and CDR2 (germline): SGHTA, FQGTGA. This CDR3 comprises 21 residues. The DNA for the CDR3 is TGTGCCAGCAGCTTAAAGTTTGGAACGACGAGGGATACAGATAGCAATCGGCCCCAGCATTTT. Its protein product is CASSLKFGTTRDTDSNRPQHF.

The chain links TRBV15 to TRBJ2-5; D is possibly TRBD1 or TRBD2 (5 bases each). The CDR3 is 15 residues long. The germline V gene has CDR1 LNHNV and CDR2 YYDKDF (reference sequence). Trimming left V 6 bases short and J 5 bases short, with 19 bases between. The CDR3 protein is CATSPVGVVVETQYF. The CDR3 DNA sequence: TGTGCCACCAGTCCCGTGGGGGTGGTCGTGGAGACCCAGTACTTC. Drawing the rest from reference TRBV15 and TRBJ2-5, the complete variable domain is DAMVIQNPRYQVTQFGKPVTLSCSQTLNHNVMYWYQQKSSQAPKLLFHYYDKDFNNEADTPDNFQSRRPNTSFCFLDIRSPGLGDTAMYLCATSPVGVVVETQYFGPGTRLLVL.

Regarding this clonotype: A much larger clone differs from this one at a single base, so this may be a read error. Here the CDR3 DNA reads TGTTCCAGCATCCAAGTAGTAGGGTCCTGGCCTGAAGCTTTCTTT. It translates to CSSIQVVGSWPEAFF. The chain has TRBV7-9 and TRBJ1-1; no reliable D call. The CDR3 covers 15 residues. Germline CDR1 and CDR2: SEHNR and FQNEAQ (reference sequence). Full variable domain (remainder filled in from reference TRBV7-9 and TRBJ1-1): DTGVSQNPRHKITKRGQNVTFRCDPISEHNRLYWYRQTLGQGPEFLTYFQNEAQLEKSRLLSDRFSAERPKGSFSTLEIQRTEQGDSAMYLCSSIQVVGSWPEAFFGQGTRLTVV.

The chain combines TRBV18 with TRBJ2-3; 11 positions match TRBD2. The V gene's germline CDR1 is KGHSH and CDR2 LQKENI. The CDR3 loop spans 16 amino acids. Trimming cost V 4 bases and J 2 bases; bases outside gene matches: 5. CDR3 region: CASSQLAGGTTDTQYF. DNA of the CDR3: TGTGCCAGCTCACAGCTAGCGGGGGGCACCACAGATACGCAGTATTTT.

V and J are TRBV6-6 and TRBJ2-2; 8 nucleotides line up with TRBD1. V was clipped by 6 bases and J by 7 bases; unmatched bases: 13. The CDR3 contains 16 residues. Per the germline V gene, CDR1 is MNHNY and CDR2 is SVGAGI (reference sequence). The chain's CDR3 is CASSPTDRVINGELFF. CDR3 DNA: TGTGCCAGCAGCCCTACGGACAGGGTTATTAACGGGGAGCTGTTTTTT.